This TCR beta chain was observed in a study of blood T cell repertoires in COVID-19. Study overall: From the United States, Italy and Spain came samples of acute and convalescent COVID-19. T cells, B-cell-depleted T cells, or PBMCs provided the cDNA or gDNA that served as material.

This table comes from immunoSEQ multiplex PCR, and its TCRdb copy is limited to in-frame clones, with some not included. The data show about 130,000 clones, around 73% seen once. The sequencing sample was made of peripheral blood. This clonotype originated in a man aged 60-69 years who had recovered from COVID-19.

The CDR3 reads CASSLLRGDTQYF. The CDR3 coding sequence is TGTGCCAGCAGCCTTCTACGGGGGGATACGCAGTATTTT. The chain employs TRBV7-3 and TRBJ2-3, with TRBD2 as a possible D gene (6 bases). There are 13 residues in the CDR3. The ends were cut back, 5 bases at V and 6 bases at J, with 12 bases in the middle. Germline CDR1 is SGHTA and CDR2 is FQGTGA. Using reference TRBV7-3 and TRBJ2-3 for the parts outside the CDR3, the full variable domain is GAGVSQTPSNKVTEKGKYVELRCDPISGHTALYWYRQSLGQGPEFLIYFQGTGAADDSGLPNDRFFAVRPEGSVSTLKIQRTERGDSAVYLCASSLLRGDTQYFGPGTRLTVL.